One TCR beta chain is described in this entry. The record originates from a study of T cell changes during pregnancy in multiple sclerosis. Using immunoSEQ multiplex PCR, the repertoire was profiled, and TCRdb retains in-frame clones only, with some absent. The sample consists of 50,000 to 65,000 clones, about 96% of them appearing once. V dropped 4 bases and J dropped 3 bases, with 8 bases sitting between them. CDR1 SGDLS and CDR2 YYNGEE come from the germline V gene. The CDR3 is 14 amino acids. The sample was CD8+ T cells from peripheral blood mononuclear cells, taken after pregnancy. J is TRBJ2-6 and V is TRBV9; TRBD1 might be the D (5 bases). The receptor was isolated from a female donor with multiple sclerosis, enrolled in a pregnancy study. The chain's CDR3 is CASSLQGGANVLTF. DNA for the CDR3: TGTGCCAGCAGCCTCCAGGGTGGGGCCAACGTCCTGACTTTC.